The 29 T cell receptor beta chains reported below all come from one sample, sequenced in a study of cytomegalovirus exposure and HLA in healthy donors. Primers for the PCR totalled 60 Vbeta and 13 Jbeta. The assay was immunoSEQ multiplex PCR, and TCRdb's table has in-frame clones only and misses some. This table has roughly 170,000 clones, approximately 82% appearing once. Source material: PBMCs. Source of these receptors: a girl aged 2-15 years in good health and CMV-seropositive.

The chain recombines TRBV6-1 with TRBJ2-1; D unresolved. With 8 bases removed from V and 4 bases from J, the gap between germline ends came to 6 bases. There are 11 residues in the CDR3. Germline CDR1 and CDR2: MNHNS and SASEGT. This chain's CDR3 is CASADYNEQFF. Written as DNA, the CDR3 is TGTGCCAGCGCAGATTACAATGAGCAGTTCTTC.

V usage is TRBV11-2 and J usage is TRBJ2-7; TRBD1 is a possible D gene (6 bases). Germline V gene lookup returns CDR1 SGHAT and CDR2 FQNNGV. CDR3 length: 15 amino acids. Trimming stripped 4 bases from V and 2 bases from J, with 15 bases between. CDR3: CASSSTDRMTYEQYF. DNA for the CDR3: TGTGCCAGCAGCTCAACCGACAGGATGACCTACGAGCAGTACTTC.

The genes are TRBV11-2 and TRBJ1-1, with a weak D call TRBD1 (6 bases). Trimming stripped 5 bases from V and 7 bases from J, with 20 bases between. The germline gives CDR1 SGHAT, CDR2 FQNNGV. The CDR3 runs 15 residues. The CDR3 DNA sequence: TGTGCCAGCAGCCGCAATCCAACAGGGTTCGGTGAAGCTTTCTTT. Its protein product is CASSRNPTGFGEAFF.

The chain couples TRBV15 to TRBJ1-1; D call uncertain. The CDR3 extends over 11 amino acids. V lost 6 bases to trimming and J lost 4 bases, with 6 bases between them. CDR1 LNHNV and CDR2 YYDKDF come from the germline V gene (reference sequence). CDR3 region: CATSYGTEAFF. In DNA form, the CDR3 reads TGTGCCACCAGTTACGGCACTGAAGCTTTCTTT.

CDR3 protein: CASSFGTGGREKLFF. CDR3 in DNA: TGTGCCAGCAGTTTCGGGACAGGGGGTCGGGAAAAACTGTTTTTT. The chain is built from TRBV28 and TRBJ1-4, with 11 bases lining up with TRBD1. The CDR3 loop spans 15 amino acids. From germline, CDR1 is MDHEN and CDR2 SYDVKM. V trimming: 3 bases; J trimming: 8 bases; junction bases outside the gene matches: 5.

The gene calls are TRBV7-2 and TRBJ2-7; 9 bases align to TRBD1. This CDR3 is built from 14 residues. Germline CDR1 and CDR2: SGHTA and FQGNSA. V lost 5 bases and J lost 6; bases outside the gene matches: 8. CDR3 residues: CASSNRDRASEQYF. CDR3 DNA: TGTGCCAGCAGCAACCGGGACAGGGCGTCCGAGCAGTACTTC.

The V gene is TRBV6-1, the J gene TRBJ2-3, with 13 bases that match TRBD2. The CDR3 has 18 amino acids. CDR1 is MNHNS, CDR2 SASEGT, per germline. Trimming removed 1 base from V and 2 bases from J; junction bases left unmatched: 6. The CDR3 sequence is CASSEGILAGGNTDTQYF. The CDR3 nucleotides read TGTGCCAGCAGTGAAGGGATACTAGCGGGGGGGAACACAGATACGCAGTATTTT.

This sequence joins TRBV5-1 and TRBJ1-2; TRBD1 matches at 7 bases. This CDR3 is built from 14 residues. Germline V lookup: CDR1 SGHRS, CDR2 YFSETQ. The V and J ends lost 1 base and 4 bases, in that order; junction bases with no gene match: 4. CDR3 sequence: CASSLWDRIYGYTF. The CDR3 region has the DNA TGCGCCAGCAGCTTGTGGGACAGAATCTATGGCTACACCTTC.

The sample holds one count of this clone. This rearrangement joins TRBV5-1 to TRBJ1-1, with D hard to call. This CDR3 has 13 amino acids. Trimming cost V 5 bases and J 0 bases, with 8 bases left between them. Germline-derived CDR1 and CDR2 are SGHRS and YFSETQ. CDR3 region: CASRYGMNTEAFF. In nucleotides, the CDR3 is TGCGCCAGCAGGTACGGGATGAACACTGAAGCTTTCTTT. The full variable domain, in which reference TRBV5-1 and TRBJ1-1 provide the parts outside the CDR3, is KAGVTQTPRYLIKTRGQQVTLSCSPISGHRSVSWYQQTPGQGLQFLFEYFSETQRNKGNFPGRFSGRQFSNSRSEMNVSTLELGDSALYLCASRYGMNTEAFFGQGTRLTVV.

The chain uses TRBV5-4 and TRBJ2-3, with a weak D call TRBD1 (5 bases). Germline CDR1 and CDR2: SGHNT and YYREEE (reference sequence). This CDR3 is 15 amino acids long. The V gene lost 4 bases and the J gene lost 2 bases, with 14 bases spanning the gap. Written as DNA, the CDR3 is TGTGCCAGCAGCGTGGATCAGGGATACACAGATACGCAGTATTTT. Its protein is CASSVDQGYTDTQYF.

This chain uses TRBV18 with TRBJ2-7, with 10 bases aligning to TRBD1. CDR3 length equals 15 residues. The V segment lost 6 bases and the J segment 6 bases; nucleotides outside the gene matches: 11. Per germline, CDR1 KGHSH and CDR2 LQKENI. For the CDR3, the DNA is TGTGCCAGCTCGCAACCTCCGGGACAGGGGTCCGAGCAGTACTTC. Its translation is CASSQPPGQGSEQYF.

The rearrangement joins TRBV5-5 to TRBJ1-1, with TRBD1 matching over 8 bases. The CDR3 consists of 16 residues. Germline V lookup: CDR1 SGHKS, CDR2 YYEKEE (reference sequence). The V gene end was trimmed by 2 bases and the J gene end by 5 bases; junction bases not matched to a gene: 11. The DNA for the CDR3 is TGTGCCAGCAGCTTAAGCCCTGGGACAGGAGGGACTGAAGCTTTCTTT. This sequence encodes CASSLSPGTGGTEAFF.

The genes are TRBV29-1 and TRBJ2-7; 7 positions match TRBD2. CDR3 length equals 12 residues. CDR1 and CDR2 (germline): SQVTM, ANQGSEA. J gave up 6 bases and V 7 bases, and 9 bases lay outside the gene matches. The DNA for the CDR3 is TGCAGCGCCGTGCGGGGGTTCGGCGAGCAGTACTTC. Encoded protein: CSAVRGFGEQYF.

The gene calls are TRBV6-5 and TRBJ1-3; D gene unclear. The CDR3 sequence is 16 residues long. The germline gives CDR1 MNHEY, CDR2 SVGAGI. V was pared by 2 bases and J by 0 bases, with 11 bases between. The chain's CDR3 is CASSYNGASSGNTIYF. CDR3 coding DNA: TGTGCCAGCAGTTACAATGGAGCGAGCTCTGGAAACACCATATATTTT.

This chain uses TRBV7-9 with TRBJ2-7; tentative D call: TRBD2 (6 bases). V was cut by 0 bases and J by 6 bases, with 15 bases left in between. The length of the CDR3 is 15 residues. Germline lookup yields CDR1 SEHNR and CDR2 FQNEAQ (reference sequence). CDR3 region: CASSLAGRLASEQYF. In nucleotides, the CDR3 is TGTGCCAGCAGCTTAGCAGGGCGGCTAGCGTCCGAGCAGTACTTC.

The rearrangement joins TRBV6-1 to TRBJ1-3, with 10 bases fitting TRBD1. V was pared by 1 base and J by 1 base, with 1 base of the junction left unmatched. CDR3 length equals 16 residues. Looked up from germline, CDR1 is MNHNS and CDR2 is SASEGT. The CDR3 region is CASSEGTGGSGNTIYF. The CDR3, as DNA: TGTGCCAGCAGTGAAGGGACAGGGGGATCTGGAAACACCATATATTTT.

J is TRBJ1-1 and V is TRBV5-6; 10 bases are shared with TRBD1. CDR3 length: 16 residues. CDR1 SGHDT and CDR2 YYEEEE come from the germline V gene. J gave up 3 bases and V 4 bases, and 9 bases lay outside the gene matches. CDR3 sequence: CASSPDRGHADTEAFF. The DNA of the CDR3 is TGTGCCAGCAGCCCCGACAGGGGGCATGCGGACACTGAAGCTTTCTTT.

The chain combines TRBV29-1 with TRBJ1-2, with D hard to call. Germline lookup yields CDR1 SQVTM and CDR2 ANQGSEA. The CDR3 is 11 amino acids. V lost 8 bases and J 4 bases, leaving 11 bases between the germline ends. CDR3 coding DNA: TGCAGCACCGGACTGCTCTATGGCTACACCTTC. Its protein product is CSTGLLYGYTF.

V is TRBV6-5 and J is TRBJ2-4, with D perhaps matching TRBD1 (6 bases). CDR3 length equals 15 residues. CDR1 is MNHEY and CDR2 is SVGAGI in the germline V gene. Trimming took off 0 bases at V and 4 bases at J, with 10 bases between the two ends. The CDR3 spells CASSYSPGAKNIQYF. The CDR3 bases are TGTGCCAGCAGTTACTCGCCAGGGGCTAAAAACATTCAGTACTTC.

V gene TRBV7-9 combines with J gene TRBJ1-2; perhaps TRBD1 as D (5 bases). Trimming removed 5 bases at V and 4 bases at J, with 20 bases between. CDR1 and CDR2 from the germline V gene are SEHNR and FQNEAQ (reference sequence). The CDR3 covers 16 residues. Here the CDR3 DNA reads TGTGCCAGCAGCACCCCACAGAGCTGGGGGGGCTATGGCTACACCTTC. It specifies CASSTPQSWGGYGYTF.

The chain combines TRBV19 with TRBJ1-5; D is perhaps TRBD1 (5 bases). CDR3 length: 15 amino acids. V dropped 2 bases and J dropped 7 bases, with 15 bases sitting between them. CDR1 is LNHDA, CDR2 SQIVND, per germline (reference sequence). CDR3 amino acids: CASSIWPGRGQPQHF. DNA for the CDR3: TGTGCCAGTAGTATATGGCCCGGAAGGGGCCAGCCCCAGCATTTT.

This clone was recorded once. In DNA form, the CDR3 reads TGTGCCCTGGGTCAGGTCCCCAATTCACCCCTCCACTTT. Its protein is CALGQVPNSPLHF. V gene TRBV30 combines with J gene TRBJ1-6; D is uncertain. V lost 8 bases, J lost 7 bases, and 15 bases lay in between. The germline V gene encodes CDR1 GTSNPN and CDR2 SVGIG (reference sequence). This CDR3 has 13 residues.

This clone was seen once. This chain links TRBV12-5 with TRBJ1-1, with 9 bases fitting TRBD1. From germline, CDR1 is LGHNT and CDR2 FRNRAP. The CDR3 spans 15 residues. CDR3 protein: CVNFGQGSMNTEAFF. CDR3 DNA sequence: TGTGTCAACTTCGGACAGGGGAGCATGAACACTGAAGCTTTCTTT.

This clone occurred once. The genes are TRBV11-2 and TRBJ2-2; D uncertain. V was cut by 7 bases and J by 4 bases, with 10 bases left in between. CDR1 and CDR2 (germline): SGHAT, FQNNGV. This CDR3 has 13 amino acids. Here the CDR3 reads CASTSEVTGELFF. The CDR3 DNA is TGTGCCAGCACCTCTGAGGTCACCGGGGAGCTGTTTTTT.

The genes are TRBV5-1 and TRBJ2-7; D is perhaps TRBD1 (7 bases). V lost 0 bases and J lost 6, with 19 bases in between. CDR3 length: 16 residues. Germline-derived CDR1 and CDR2 are SGHRS and YFSETQ. The CDR3 sequence: CASSLGVGGFGGEQYF. The CDR3 bases are TGCGCCAGCAGCTTGGGTGTAGGGGGCTTCGGGGGCGAGCAGTACTTC.

V gene TRBV30 combines with J gene TRBJ2-5; 8 positions agree with TRBD1. Looked up from germline, CDR1 is GTSNPN and CDR2 is SVGIG (reference sequence). There are 14 residues in the CDR3. The V segment lost 0 bases and the J segment 4 bases; nucleotides outside the gene matches: 4. CDR3 protein: CAWSVSGGRETQYF. For the CDR3, the DNA is TGTGCCTGGAGTGTTTCAGGGGGCCGAGAGACCCAGTACTTC.

V and J are TRBV5-1 and TRBJ2-1, with TRBD2 identical over 10 bases. CDR1 and CDR2 from the germline V gene are SGHRS and YFSETQ. This CDR3 comprises 16 residues. The J segment lost 4 bases and the V segment lost 4 bases, leaving 8 bases of the junction unmatched. CDR3 bases: TGCGCCAGCAGCCTTTCCGGGACTAGCGAATACAATGAGCAGTTCTTC. Residues: CASSLSGTSEYNEQFF.

The CDR3 protein is CASSPAGTSGHNEQFF. CDR3 nucleotide sequence: TGTGCCAGCAGCCCCGCCGGGACTAGCGGCCACAATGAGCAGTTCTTC. The chain recombines TRBV28 with TRBJ2-1, with TRBD2 matching over 11 bases. Germline CDR1 MDHEN, CDR2 SYDVKM. The CDR3 is 16 residues long. V lost 6 bases to trimming and J lost 5 bases; unmatched junction nucleotides: 9.

The chain combines TRBV27 with TRBJ1-2; D may be TRBD1 (6 bases). This CDR3 comprises 15 residues. The germline V gene encodes CDR1 MNHEY and CDR2 SMNVEV (reference sequence). Trimming cost V 2 bases and J 2 bases, with 12 bases left between them. The CDR3 DNA reads as TGTGCCAGCAGTTTACGGGGGGGGCTCAACTATGGCTACACCTTC. It encodes CASSLRGGLNYGYTF.